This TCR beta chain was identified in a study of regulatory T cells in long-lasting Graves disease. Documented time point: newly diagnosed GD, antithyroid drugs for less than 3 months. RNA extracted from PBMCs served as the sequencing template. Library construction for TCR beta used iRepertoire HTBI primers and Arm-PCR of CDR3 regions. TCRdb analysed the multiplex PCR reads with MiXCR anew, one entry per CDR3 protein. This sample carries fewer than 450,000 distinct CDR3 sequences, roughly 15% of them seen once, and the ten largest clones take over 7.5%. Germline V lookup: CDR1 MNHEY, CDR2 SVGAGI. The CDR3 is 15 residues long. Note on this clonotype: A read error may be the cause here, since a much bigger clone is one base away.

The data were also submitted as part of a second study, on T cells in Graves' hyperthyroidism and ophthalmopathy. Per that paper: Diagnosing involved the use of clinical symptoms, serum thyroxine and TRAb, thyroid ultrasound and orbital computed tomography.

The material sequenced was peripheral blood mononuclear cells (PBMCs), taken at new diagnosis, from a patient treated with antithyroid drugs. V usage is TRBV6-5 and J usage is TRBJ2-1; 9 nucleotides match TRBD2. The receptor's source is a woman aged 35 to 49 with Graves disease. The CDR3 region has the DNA TGTGTCAGCAGTTTTCCGGGACTAGCTTACAATGAGCAGTTCTTC. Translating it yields CVSSFPGLAYNEQFF.